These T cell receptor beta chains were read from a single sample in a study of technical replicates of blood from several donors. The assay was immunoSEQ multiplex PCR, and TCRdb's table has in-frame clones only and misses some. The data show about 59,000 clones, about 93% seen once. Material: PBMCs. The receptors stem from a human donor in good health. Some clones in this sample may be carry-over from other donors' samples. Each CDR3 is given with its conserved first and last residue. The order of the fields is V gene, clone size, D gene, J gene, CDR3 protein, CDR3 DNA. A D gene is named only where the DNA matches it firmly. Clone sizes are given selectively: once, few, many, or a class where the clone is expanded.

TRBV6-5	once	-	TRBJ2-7	CASSYGQSYEQYF	TGTGCCAGCAGTTACGGGCAGTCCTACGAGCAGTACTTC
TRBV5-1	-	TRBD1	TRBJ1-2	CASTTTQGDGYTF	TGCGCCAGCACCACGACACAGGGGGATGGCTACACCTTC
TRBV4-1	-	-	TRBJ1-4	CASSQGQGPEKLFF	TGCGCCAGCAGCCAAGGGCAGGGCCCTGAAAAACTGTTTTTT
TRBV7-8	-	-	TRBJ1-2	CASSLDRVRYTF	TGTGCCAGCAGCTTAGACAGGGTCCGCTACACCTTC
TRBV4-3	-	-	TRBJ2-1	CASSQAPMSSYNEQFF	TGCGCCAGCAGCCAAGCACCGATGAGCTCCTACAATGAGCAGTTCTTC
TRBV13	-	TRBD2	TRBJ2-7	CASSLPAGGVEQYF	TGTGCCAGCAGCTTACCAGCGGGAGGCGTCGAGCAGTACTTC
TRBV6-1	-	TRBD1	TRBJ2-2	CASRKRQGNTGELFF	TGTGCCAGCAGGAAAAGACAGGGGAACACCGGGGAGCTGTTTTTT
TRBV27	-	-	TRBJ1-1	CASSLSRNTEAFF	TGTGCCAGCAGTTTGTCCCGGAACACTGAAGCTTTCTTT
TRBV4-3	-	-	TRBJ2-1	CASSQDGGSYNEQFF	TGCGCCAGCAGCCAAGACGGGGGCTCCTACAATGAGCAGTTCTTC
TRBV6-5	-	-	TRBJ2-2	CASSRARNTGELFF	TGTGCCAGCTCGCGGGCGAGGAACACCGGGGAGCTGTTTTTT
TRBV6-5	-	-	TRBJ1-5	CASSYITGTPMSPQHF	TGTGCCAGCAGTTACATAACCGGGACACCGATGTCGCCCCAGCATTTT
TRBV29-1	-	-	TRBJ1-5	CSVALGPRQPQHF	TGCAGCGTTGCTTTGGGCCCAAGGCAGCCCCAGCATTTT
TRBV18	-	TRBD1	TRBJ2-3	CASSPGQEAQYF	TGTGCCAGCTCACCGGGACAGGAGGCGCAGTATTTT
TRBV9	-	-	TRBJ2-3	CASSPSSWRGSTDTQYF	TGTGCCAGCAGCCCTAGTTCTTGGCGGGGCAGCACAGATACGCAGTATTTT
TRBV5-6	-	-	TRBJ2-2	CASSSYTGELFF	TGTGCCAGCAGCTCCTACACCGGGGAGCTGTTTTTT
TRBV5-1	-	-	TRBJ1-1	CASSFTRGNTEAFF	TGCGCCAGCAGCTTTACCAGGGGGAACACTGAAGCTTTCTTT
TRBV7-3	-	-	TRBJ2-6	CASSLEIDVLTF	TGTGCCAGCAGCTTAGAGATTGACGTCCTGACTTTC
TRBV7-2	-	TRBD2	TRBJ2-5	CASRTLLAGGHQETQYF	TGTGCCAGCAGAACACTCCTGGCGGGGGGGCATCAAGAGACCCAGTACTTC
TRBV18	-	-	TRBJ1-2	CASSPTETKNYGYTF	TGTGCCAGCTCACCGACAGAGACAAAGAACTATGGCTACACCTTC
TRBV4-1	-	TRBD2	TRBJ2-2	CASSPRTSRELFF	TGCGCCAGCAGCCCCCGGACTAGCCGGGAGCTGTTTTTT
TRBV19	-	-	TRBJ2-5	CASSIGPSARQETQYF	TGTGCCAGTAGTATAGGTCCTAGCGCACGCCAAGAGACCCAGTACTTC
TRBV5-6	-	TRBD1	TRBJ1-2	CASNLETGFYGYTF	TGTGCCAGCAACTTAGAGACAGGGTTCTATGGCTACACCTTC
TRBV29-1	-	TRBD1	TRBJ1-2	CSVEDFSGRGTYGYTF	TGCAGCGTTGAAGATTTTAGTGGCAGGGGGACCTATGGCTACACCTTC
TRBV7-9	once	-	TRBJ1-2	CASSSSVGGYTF	TGTGCCAGCAGCTCTAGCGTGGGGGGCTACACCTTC
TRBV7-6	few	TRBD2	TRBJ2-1	CASSLEVRISGRRNEQFF	TGTGCCAGCAGCTTAGAAGTCCGGATTAGCGGGAGGAGGAATGAGCAGTTCTTC
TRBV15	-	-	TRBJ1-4	CATSSQYIGQAGEKLFF	TGTGCCACCAGCAGCCAGTATATTGGTCAGGCAGGGGAAAAACTGTTTTTT
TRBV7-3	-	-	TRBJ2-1	CASSPGMGANNEQFF	TGTGCCAGCAGCCCTGGAATGGGGGCGAACAATGAGCAGTTCTTC
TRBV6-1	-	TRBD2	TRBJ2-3	CASSVGLAGGSTSTDTQYF	TGTGCCAGCAGTGTGGGACTAGCGGGGGGCTCCACTAGCACAGATACGCAGTATTTT
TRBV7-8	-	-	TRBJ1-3	CASSPPGVSGNTIYF	TGTGCCAGCAGCCCCCCGGGAGTCTCTGGAAACACCATATATTTT
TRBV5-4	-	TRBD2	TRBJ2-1	CASSSVAGSFGNEQFF	TGTGCCAGCAGTTCAGTAGCGGGGTCGTTCGGCAATGAGCAGTTCTTC
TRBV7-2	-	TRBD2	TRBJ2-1	CASSLASGSGSHNEQFF	TGTGCCAGCAGCTTAGCAAGTGGTAGCGGGAGTCACAATGAGCAGTTCTTC
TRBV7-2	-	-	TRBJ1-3	CASSLVMGTGNTIYF	TGTGCCAGCAGCTTAGTTATGGGCACTGGAAACACCATATATTTT
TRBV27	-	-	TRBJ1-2	CASRKTTGSNYGYTF	TGTGCCAGCAGAAAAACGACAGGTTCTAACTATGGCTACACCTTC
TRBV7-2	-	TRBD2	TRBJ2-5	CASSLTAGEETQYF	TGTGCCAGCAGCTTAACGGCGGGGGAAGAGACCCAGTACTTC
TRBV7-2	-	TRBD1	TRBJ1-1	CASSSGQGARTEAFF	TGTGCCAGCAGCTCGGGACAGGGGGCACGAACTGAAGCTTTCTTT
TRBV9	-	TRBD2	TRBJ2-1	CASSLSGGPINEQFF	TGTGCCAGCAGCTTATCGGGGGGGCCTATCAATGAGCAGTTCTTC
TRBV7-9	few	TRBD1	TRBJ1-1	CASRRDRGNTEAFF	TGTGCCAGCAGAAGGGACAGGGGGAACACTGAAGCTTTCTTT
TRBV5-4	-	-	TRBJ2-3	CASSVQRGHSTDTQYF	TGTGCCAGCAGCGTTCAGCGGGGACATAGCACAGATACGCAGTATTTT
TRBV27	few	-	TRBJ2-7	CASSERGYEQYF	TGTGCCAGCAGCGAGCGCGGTTACGAGCAGTACTTC
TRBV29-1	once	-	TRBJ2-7	CSVEVMDGGPYEQYF	TGCAGCGTTGAAGTCATGGACGGGGGGCCCTACGAGCAGTACTTC
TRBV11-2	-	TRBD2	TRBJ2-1	CASSSLRTSGRGNEQFF	TGTGCCAGCAGCTCCCTTAGGACTAGCGGGAGAGGGAATGAGCAGTTCTTC
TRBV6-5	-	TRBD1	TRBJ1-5	CASSPQGAVQPQHF	TGTGCCAGCAGCCCACAGGGGGCGGTTCAGCCCCAGCATTTT
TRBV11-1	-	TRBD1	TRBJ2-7	CASSNGQGVSYEQYF	TGTGCCAGCAGCAATGGACAGGGGGTGTCCTACGAGCAGTACTTC
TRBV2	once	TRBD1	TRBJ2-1	CASSDWPGTGEVF	TGTGCCAGCAGTGATTGGCCCGGGACAGGGGAGGTCTTC
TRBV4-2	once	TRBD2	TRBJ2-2	CASSARVLAGGVGELFF	TGTGCCAGCAGCGCTAGAGTACTAGCGGGGGGGGTTGGGGAGCTGTTTTTT
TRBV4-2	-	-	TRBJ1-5	CASSQTPLASYSNQPQHF	TGTGCCAGCAGCCAAACACCCCTGGCCTCATATAGCAATCAGCCCCAGCATTTT
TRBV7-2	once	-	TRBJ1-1	CASSFGGLRNTEAFF	TGTGCCAGCAGCTTCGGTGGGCTGAGGAACACTGAAGCTTTCTTT